This T cell receptor beta chain was sequenced in a study of beta chain features in type 1 diabetes. Regarding the study as a whole: Among patients with Type 1 diabetes, TCRB CDR3s were moderately but significantly shorter in every one of the four CD4+ subsets.

Expressed TCRB transcripts were sequenced after all isolated RNA was converted to cDNA. Only in-frame clones appear in the TCRdb table, and some are missing; sequencing was by immunoSEQ multiplex PCR. Of approximately 170,000 clones listed, less than 9.5% were seen once; the top ten hold 2% to 2.5%. This clone was counted a few times. What it binds is not known. Per germline, CDR1 WNHNN and CDR2 SYGVQD (reference sequence). The CDR3 totals 12 residues. With 5 bases clipped from V and 7 bases from J, the junction kept 2 bases outside the gene matches. This clonotype originated in a woman younger than 30 in good health. The chain employs TRBV10-1 and TRBJ2-1; 7 nucleotides align to TRBD1. The sample was central memory CD4+ T cells from blood. The CDR3 loop is CASSPGQNEQFF. The CDR3, as DNA: TGCGCCAGCAGTCCGGGACAGAATGAGCAGTTCTTC.